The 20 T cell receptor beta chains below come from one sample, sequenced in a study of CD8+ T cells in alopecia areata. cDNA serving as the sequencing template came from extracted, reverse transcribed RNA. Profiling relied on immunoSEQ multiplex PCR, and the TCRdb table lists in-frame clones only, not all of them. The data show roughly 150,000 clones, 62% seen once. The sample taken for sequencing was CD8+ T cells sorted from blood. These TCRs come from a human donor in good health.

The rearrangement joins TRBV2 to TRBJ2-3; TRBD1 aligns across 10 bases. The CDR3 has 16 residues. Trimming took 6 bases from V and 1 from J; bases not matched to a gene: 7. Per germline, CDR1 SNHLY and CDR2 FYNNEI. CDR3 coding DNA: TGTGCCAGCAGCCGAATCGGGACAGGGGGCACAGATACGCAGTATTTT. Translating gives CASSRIGTGGTDTQYF.

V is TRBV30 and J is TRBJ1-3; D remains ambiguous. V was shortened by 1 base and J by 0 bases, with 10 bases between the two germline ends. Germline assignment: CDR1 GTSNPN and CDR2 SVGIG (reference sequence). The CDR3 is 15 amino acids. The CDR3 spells CAWSDGSSSGNTIYF. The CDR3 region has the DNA TGTGCCTGGAGTGACGGCAGCTCCTCTGGAAACACCATATATTTT.

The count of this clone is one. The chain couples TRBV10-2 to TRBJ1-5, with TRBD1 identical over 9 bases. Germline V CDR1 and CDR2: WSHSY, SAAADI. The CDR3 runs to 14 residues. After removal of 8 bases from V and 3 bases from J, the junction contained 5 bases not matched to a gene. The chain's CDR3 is CASEDRGLNQPQHF. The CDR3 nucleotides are TGCGCCAGCGAGGACAGGGGCCTCAATCAGCCCCAGCATTTT.

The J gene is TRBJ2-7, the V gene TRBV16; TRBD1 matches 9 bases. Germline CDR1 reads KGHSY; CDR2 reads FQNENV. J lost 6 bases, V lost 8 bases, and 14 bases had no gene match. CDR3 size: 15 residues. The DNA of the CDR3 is TGTGCCAGCGCCGGGACAGGGACCCCCAAAACCGAGCAGTACTTC. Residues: CASAGTGTPKTEQYF.

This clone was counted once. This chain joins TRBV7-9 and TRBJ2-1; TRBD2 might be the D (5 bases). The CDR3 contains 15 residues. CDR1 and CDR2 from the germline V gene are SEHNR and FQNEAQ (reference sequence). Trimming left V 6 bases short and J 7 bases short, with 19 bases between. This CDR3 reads CASRRRTPRENEQFF. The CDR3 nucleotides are TGTGCCAGCAGACGCCGGACCCCGAGGGAGAATGAGCAGTTCTTC.

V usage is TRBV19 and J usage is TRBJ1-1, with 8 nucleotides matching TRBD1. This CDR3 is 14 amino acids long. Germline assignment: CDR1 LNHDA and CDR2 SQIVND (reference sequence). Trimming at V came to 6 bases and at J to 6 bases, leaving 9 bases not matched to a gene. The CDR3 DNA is TGTGCCAGTAGCGCAGGGGGCTCGTTCTCTGAAGCTTTCTTT. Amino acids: CASSAGGSFSEAFF.

The CDR3 region has the DNA TGTGCCAGCAGCCCGGGAGGGGGATTGGGCACTGAAGCTTTCTTT. It translates to CASSPGGGLGTEAFF. This rearrangement joins TRBV9 to TRBJ1-1, with a possible D match to TRBD1 (6 bases). Trimming took 4 bases from V and 4 from J, leaving 17 bases between them. The CDR3 covers 15 residues. Germline values: CDR1 SGDLS, CDR2 YYNGEE. Using reference TRBV9 and TRBJ1-1 for the parts outside the CDR3, the full variable domain is DSGVTQTPKHLITATGQRVTLRCSPRSGDLSVYWYQQSLDQGLQFLIQYYNGEERAKGNILERFSAQQFPDLHSELNLSSLELGDSALYFCASSPGGGLGTEAFFGQGTRLTVV.

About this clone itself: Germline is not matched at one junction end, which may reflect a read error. The CDR3 bases are TGTGCCAGCAGTTTGTGGATTAATCAACCCCAGCATTTT. Its protein is CASSLWINQPQHF. The chain couples TRBV27 to TRBJ1-5; D gene ambiguous. The length of the CDR3 is 13 residues. Looked up from germline, CDR1 is MNHEY and CDR2 is SMNVEV (reference sequence).

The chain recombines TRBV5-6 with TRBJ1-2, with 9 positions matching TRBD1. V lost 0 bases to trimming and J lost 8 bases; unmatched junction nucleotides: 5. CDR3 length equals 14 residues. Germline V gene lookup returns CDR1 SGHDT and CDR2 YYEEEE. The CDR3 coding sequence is TGTGCCAGCAGCTTGGATGGGACAGGGAACGGCTACACCTTC. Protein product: CASSLDGTGNGYTF.

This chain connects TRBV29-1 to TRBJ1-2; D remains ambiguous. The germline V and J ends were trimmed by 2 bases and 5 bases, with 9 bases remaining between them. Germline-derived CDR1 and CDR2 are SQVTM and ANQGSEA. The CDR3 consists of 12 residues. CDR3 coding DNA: TGCAGCGTTGAATTTCGGGTATATGGCTACACCTTC. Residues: CSVEFRVYGYTF.

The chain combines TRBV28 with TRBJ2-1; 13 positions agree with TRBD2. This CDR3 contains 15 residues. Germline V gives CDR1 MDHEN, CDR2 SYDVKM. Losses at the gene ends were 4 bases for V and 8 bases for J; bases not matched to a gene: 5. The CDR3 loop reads CASSSWTSGRHEQFF. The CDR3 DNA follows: TGTGCCAGCAGTTCATGGACTAGCGGGAGACATGAGCAGTTCTTC.

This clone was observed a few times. CDR3 amino acids: CASREERTADTQYF. The CDR3 DNA reads TGCGCCAGTCGCGAAGAGCGGACCGCAGATACGCAGTATTTT. J is TRBJ2-3 and V is TRBV5-1, with a tentative D call TRBD2 (5 bases). CDR3 length: 14 amino acids. Germline V gene data show CDR1 as SGHRS and CDR2 as YFSETQ. Trimming cost V 8 bases and J 4 bases, with 17 bases left between them.

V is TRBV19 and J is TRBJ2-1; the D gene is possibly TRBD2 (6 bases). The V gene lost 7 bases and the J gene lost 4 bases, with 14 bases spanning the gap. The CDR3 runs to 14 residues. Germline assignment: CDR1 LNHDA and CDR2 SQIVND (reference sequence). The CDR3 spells CASTPSAIYNEQFF. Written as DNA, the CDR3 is TGTGCCAGTACCCCTAGCGCCATTTACAATGAGCAGTTCTTC.

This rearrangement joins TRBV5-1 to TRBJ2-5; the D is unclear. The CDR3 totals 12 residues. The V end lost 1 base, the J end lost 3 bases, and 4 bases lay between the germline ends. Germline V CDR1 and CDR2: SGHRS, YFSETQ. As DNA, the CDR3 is TGCGCCAGCAGCTTGTACGAAGAGACCCAGTACTTC. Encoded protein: CASSLYEETQYF.

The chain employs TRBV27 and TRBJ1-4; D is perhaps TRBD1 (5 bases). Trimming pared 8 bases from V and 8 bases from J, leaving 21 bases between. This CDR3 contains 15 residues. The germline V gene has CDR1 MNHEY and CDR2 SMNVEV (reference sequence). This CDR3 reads CASAQKLRVGEKLFF. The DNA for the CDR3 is TGTGCCAGCGCCCAAAAACTCAGGGTTGGAGAAAAACTGTTTTTT.

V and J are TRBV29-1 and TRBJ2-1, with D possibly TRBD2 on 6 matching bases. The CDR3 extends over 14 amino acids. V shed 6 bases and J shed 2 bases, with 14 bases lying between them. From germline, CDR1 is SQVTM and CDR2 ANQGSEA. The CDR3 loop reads CSVRDLATYNEQFF. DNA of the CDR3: TGCAGCGTGCGGGACTTAGCCACCTACAATGAGCAGTTCTTC.

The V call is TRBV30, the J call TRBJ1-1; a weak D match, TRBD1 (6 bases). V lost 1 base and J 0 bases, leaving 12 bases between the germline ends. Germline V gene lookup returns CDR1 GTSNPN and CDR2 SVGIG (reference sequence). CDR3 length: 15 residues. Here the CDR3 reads CAWSGTGLVNTEAFF. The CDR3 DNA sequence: TGTGCCTGGAGTGGTACAGGGTTGGTGAACACTGAAGCTTTCTTT.

CDR3 sequence reads: CSVEGDSNQPQHF. In nucleotides, the CDR3 is TGCAGCGTTGAAGGGGATAGCAATCAGCCCCAGCATTTT. The V and J genes are TRBV29-1 and TRBJ1-5, with D hard to call. The V gene's germline CDR1 is SQVTM and CDR2 ANQGSEA. This CDR3 is built from 13 residues. Trimming pared 1 base from V and 0 bases from J, leaving 4 bases between.

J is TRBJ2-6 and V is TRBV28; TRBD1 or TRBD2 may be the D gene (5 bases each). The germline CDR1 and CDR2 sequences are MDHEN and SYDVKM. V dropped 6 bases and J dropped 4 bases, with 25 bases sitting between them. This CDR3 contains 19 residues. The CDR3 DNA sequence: TGTGCCAGCAGATCGAACCGGGACGGAATTTCCTTGGGGGCCAACGTCCTGACTTTC. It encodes CASRSNRDGISLGANVLTF.

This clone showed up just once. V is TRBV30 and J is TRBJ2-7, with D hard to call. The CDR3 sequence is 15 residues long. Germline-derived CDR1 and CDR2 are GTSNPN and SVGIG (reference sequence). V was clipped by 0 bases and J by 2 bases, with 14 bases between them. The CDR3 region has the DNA TGTGCCTGGAGTGTTGAGAGTCAGGCACCCTACGAGCAGTACTTC. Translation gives CAWSVESQAPYEQYF. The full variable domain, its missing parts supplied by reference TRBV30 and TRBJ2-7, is SQTIHQWPATLVQPVGSPLSLECTVEGTSNPNLYWYRQAAGRGLQLLFYSVGIGQISSEVPQNLSASRPQDRQFILSSKKLLLSDSGFYLCAWSVESQAPYEQYFGPGTRLTVT.